The rows below give T cell receptor beta chains drawn from one sample of a study of OX40 agonist ivuxolimab in advanced cancers. Sequencing used immunoSEQ multiplex PCR; TCRdb keeps in-frame clones, though not all of them. The sample holds over 55,000 clones, 85% to 90% seen once. The sample was CD4+ or CD8+ T cells sorted from blood, taken in a trial of the OX40 agonist ivuxolimab. The receptors were gathered from an adult with an advanced solid tumor such as melanoma, head and neck, liver or kidney cancer. CDR3s include the opening cysteine and the closing phenylalanine or tryptophan.

TRBV7-2 | CASSRTSGSFTGELFF
TRBV7-9 | CASSSSGSGEKLFF
TRBV7-9 | CASSLQGATGELFF
TRBV11-3 | CASSLTGDYEQYF
TRBV18 | CASSDDRVAPLFF
TRBV28 | CASSPLTSGGRLKEKLFF
TRBV28 | CASSFRETQYF
TRBV30 | CAWNPQGESNQPQHF
TRBV7-8 | CASSFAGGTEAFF
TRBV19 | CASSIGPGQSLGYEQYF
TRBV18 | CASSSPILVGNEQFF
TRBV4-2 | CASSQDFGGTEAFF
TRBV6-5 | CASSYKDRGGYEQYF
TRBV10-2 | CASSEIGRYMAGANVLTF
TRBV28 | CASSLGGYEQYF
TRBV27 | CASSRGQGSYGYTF
TRBV14 | CASSLGPNNEQFF
TRBV4-1 | CASTKDGNYGYTF
TRBV5-1 | CASSLASGGNYNEQFF
TRBV5-8 | CASSPRLAGVDEQFF
TRBV29-1 | CSVVRGLGETQYF
TRBV7-2 | CASSSLSSLGINQPQHF
TRBV5-1 | CASYPEGQLLYNEQFF
TRBV13 | CASSRDRGQAGELFF
TRBV11-1 | CASSLAGGRADWGTDTQYF
TRBV27 | CASSLSRQGSWETQYF
TRBV30 | CAWGPGAEGTEAFF
TRBV7-3 | CASSLLTVNTGELFF
TRBV5-1 | CASSPDSSYGYTF
TRBV10-3 | CAISGDRAAGELFF
TRBV28 | CASTASGLAGGHVYNEQFF
TRBV4-2 | CASSQGPGGAGNTIYF